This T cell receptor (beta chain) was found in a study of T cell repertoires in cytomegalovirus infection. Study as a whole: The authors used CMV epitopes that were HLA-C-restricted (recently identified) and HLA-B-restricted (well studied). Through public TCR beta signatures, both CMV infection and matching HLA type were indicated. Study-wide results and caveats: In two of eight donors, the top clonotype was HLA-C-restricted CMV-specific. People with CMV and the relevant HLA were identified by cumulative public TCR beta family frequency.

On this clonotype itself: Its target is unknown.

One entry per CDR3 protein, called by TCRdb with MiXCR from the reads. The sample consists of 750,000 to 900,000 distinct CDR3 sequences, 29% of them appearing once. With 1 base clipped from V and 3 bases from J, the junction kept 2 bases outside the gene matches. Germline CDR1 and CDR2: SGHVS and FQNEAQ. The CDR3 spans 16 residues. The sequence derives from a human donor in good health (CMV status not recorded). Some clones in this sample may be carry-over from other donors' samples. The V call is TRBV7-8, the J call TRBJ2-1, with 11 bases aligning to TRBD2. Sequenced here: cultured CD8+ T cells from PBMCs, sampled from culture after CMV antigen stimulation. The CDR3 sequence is CASSLVAGGYYNEQFF. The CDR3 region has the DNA TGTGCCAGCAGCTTAGTAGCGGGGGGGTACTACAATGAGCAGTTCTTC.